A single sample is the source of the 7 T cell receptor beta chains below, sequenced in a study of cytomegalovirus exposure and HLA in healthy donors. PCR involved 60 Vbeta and 13 Jbeta primers. Sequencing was performed with immunoSEQ multiplex PCR; in TCRdb, only in-frame clones are kept and a portion is missing. The repertoire holds about 180,000 clones, with 75% to 85% as singletons. Source material: PBMCs. These receptors all come from a man aged 18 to 29 in good health and CMV-seronegative.

The rearrangement uses TRBV4-1 and TRBJ2-7; 14 nucleotides line up with TRBD2. Germline loops: CDR1 MGHRA, CDR2 YSYEKL. The length of the CDR3 is 19 residues. After removal of 4 bases from V and 3 bases from J, the junction contained 14 bases not matched to a gene. The CDR3 protein is CASSPAGTSGRTKYYEQYF. CDR3 nucleotide sequence: TGCGCCAGCAGCCCGGCCGGGACTAGCGGGAGAACAAAGTACTACGAGCAGTACTTC.

The chain recombines TRBV27 with TRBJ1-3; unclear D gene. CDR1 and CDR2 from the germline V gene are MNHEY and SMNVEV (reference sequence). Trimming removed 2 bases at V and 4 bases at J, with 9 bases between. The CDR3 loop spans 14 amino acids. The CDR3 DNA sequence: TGTGCCAGCAGTTTAAGGGCGGGAGGAAACACCATATATTTT. This encodes CASSLRAGGNTIYF.

This clone is a singleton in its sample. The chain recombines TRBV6-1 with TRBJ2-5; perhaps TRBD2 as D (6 bases). The CDR3 totals 15 residues. V lost 2 bases to trimming and J lost 5 bases, with 15 bases between them. Per the germline V gene, CDR1 is MNHNS and CDR2 is SASEGT. The CDR3 DNA is TGTGCCAGCAGTGAACAGGGAGGTCCACGGGAGACCCAGTACTTC. Amino acids: CASSEQGGPRETQYF.

CDR3 in DNA: TGTGCCATCAGTGACGACAAGCCCCCCTACGAGCAGTACTTC. This translates into CAISDDKPPYEQYF. V is TRBV10-3 and J is TRBJ2-7; D unclear. This CDR3 has 14 amino acids. Trimming took 3 bases from V and 2 from J, leaving 11 bases between them. Germline V gene sequence: CDR1 ENHRY, CDR2 SYGVKD.

V and J are TRBV4-2 and TRBJ2-6; 8 positions match TRBD1. Germline V gene lookup returns CDR1 LGHNA and CDR2 YNFKEQ. Germline trimming cut 5 bases from V and 3 bases from J; bases unmatched to any gene: 9. This CDR3 is 17 amino acids long. The CDR3 sequence is CASSDSGGSGGANVLTF. The CDR3, as DNA: TGTGCCAGCAGCGATTCAGGGGGCTCGGGTGGGGCCAACGTCCTGACTTTC.

A few counts support this clone. The gene calls are TRBV10-2 and TRBJ1-5; D is unclear. Germline V lookup: CDR1 WSHSY, CDR2 SAAADI. V was cut by 1 base and J by 6 bases, with 10 bases left in between. This CDR3 is 14 amino acids long. The chain's CDR3 is CASSEFLEGQPQHF. The CDR3 DNA follows: TGCGCCAGCAGTGAGTTTCTGGAGGGTCAGCCCCAGCATTTT.

In DNA form, the CDR3 reads TGTGCCACCAAGGGACAGGGGGATCACGAGCAGTACTTC. Amino acid sequence: CATKGQGDHEQYF. The chain has TRBV14 and TRBJ2-7, with 11 bases fitting TRBD1. Germline-derived CDR1 and CDR2 are SGHDN and FVKESK. V was pared by 10 bases and J by 5 bases, with 7 bases of the junction left unmatched. The CDR3 consists of 13 residues.